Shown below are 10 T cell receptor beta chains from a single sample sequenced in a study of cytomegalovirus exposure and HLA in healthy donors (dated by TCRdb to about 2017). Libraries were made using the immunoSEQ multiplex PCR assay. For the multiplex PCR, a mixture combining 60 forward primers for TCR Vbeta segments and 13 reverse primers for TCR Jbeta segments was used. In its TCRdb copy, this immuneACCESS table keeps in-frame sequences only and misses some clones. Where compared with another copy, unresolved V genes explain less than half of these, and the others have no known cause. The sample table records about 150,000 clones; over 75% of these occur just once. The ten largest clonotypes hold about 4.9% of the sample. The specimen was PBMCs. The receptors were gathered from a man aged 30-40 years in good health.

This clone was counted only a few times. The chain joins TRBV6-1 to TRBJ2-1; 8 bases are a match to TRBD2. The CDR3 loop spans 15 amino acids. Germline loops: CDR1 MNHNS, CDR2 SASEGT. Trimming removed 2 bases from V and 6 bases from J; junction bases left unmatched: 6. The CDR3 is CASSESAGEGNEQFF. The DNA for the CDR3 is TGTGCCAGCAGTGAATCAGCGGGAGAAGGCAATGAGCAGTTCTTC.

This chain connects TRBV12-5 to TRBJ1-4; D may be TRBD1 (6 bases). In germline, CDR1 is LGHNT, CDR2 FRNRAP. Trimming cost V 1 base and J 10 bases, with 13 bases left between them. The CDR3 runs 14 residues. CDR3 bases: TGTGCTAGTGGTTTGGGGGGCAGGGGCAGAAAACTGTTTTTT. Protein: CASGLGGRGRKLFF.

This chain's CDR3 is CASSLIPDSMNTEAFF. CDR3 nucleotides: TGTGCCAGCAGTTTAATCCCTGACAGCATGAACACTGAAGCTTTCTTT. This chain uses TRBV27 with TRBJ1-1, with D tentatively TRBD1 (5 bases). Germline V CDR1 and CDR2: MNHEY, SMNVEV (reference sequence). V lost 2 bases and J 0 bases, leaving 13 bases between the germline ends. The CDR3 covers 16 residues.

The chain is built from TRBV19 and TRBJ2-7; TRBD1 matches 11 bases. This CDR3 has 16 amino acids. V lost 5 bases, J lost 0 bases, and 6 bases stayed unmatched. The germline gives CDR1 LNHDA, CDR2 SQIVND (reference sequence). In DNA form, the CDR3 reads TGTGCCAGTAGTCTAGGGGGGACAGGGGGCTCCTACGAGCAGTACTTC. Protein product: CASSLGGTGGSYEQYF.

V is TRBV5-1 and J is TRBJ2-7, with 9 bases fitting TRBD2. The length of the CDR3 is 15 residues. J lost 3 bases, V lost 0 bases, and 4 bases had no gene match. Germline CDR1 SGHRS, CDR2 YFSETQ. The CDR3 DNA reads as TGCGCCAGCAGCTTGGGTCCTAGCGGGAACTACGAGCAGTACTTC. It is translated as CASSLGPSGNYEQYF.

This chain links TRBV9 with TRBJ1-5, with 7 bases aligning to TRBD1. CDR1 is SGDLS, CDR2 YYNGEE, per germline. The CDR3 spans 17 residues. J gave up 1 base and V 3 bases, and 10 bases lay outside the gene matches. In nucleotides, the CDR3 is TGTGCCAGCAGCGAGGGGGCTGGACAGCGAAGCAATCAGCCCCAGCATTTT. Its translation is CASSEGAGQRSNQPQHF.

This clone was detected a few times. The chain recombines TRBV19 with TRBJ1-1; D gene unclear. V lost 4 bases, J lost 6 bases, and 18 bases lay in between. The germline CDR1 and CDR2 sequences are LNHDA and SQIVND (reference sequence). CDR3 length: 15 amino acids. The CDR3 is CASSTQPGRVAEAFF. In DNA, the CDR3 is TGTGCCAGTAGTACCCAACCCGGGAGGGTAGCTGAAGCTTTCTTT. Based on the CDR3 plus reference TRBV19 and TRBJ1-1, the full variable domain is DGGITQSPKYLFRKEGQNVTLSCEQNLNHDAMYWYRQDPGQGLRLIYYSQIVNDFQKGDIAEGYSVSREKKESFPLTVTSAQKNPTAFYLCASSTQPGRVAEAFFGQGTRLTVV.

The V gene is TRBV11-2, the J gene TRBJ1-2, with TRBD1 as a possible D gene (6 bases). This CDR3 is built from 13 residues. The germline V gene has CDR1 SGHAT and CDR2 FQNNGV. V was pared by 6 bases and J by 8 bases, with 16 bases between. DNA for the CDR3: TGTGCCAGCAGGGGCAGGGGTGAGGGGGGCTACACCTTC. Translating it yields CASRGRGEGGYTF.

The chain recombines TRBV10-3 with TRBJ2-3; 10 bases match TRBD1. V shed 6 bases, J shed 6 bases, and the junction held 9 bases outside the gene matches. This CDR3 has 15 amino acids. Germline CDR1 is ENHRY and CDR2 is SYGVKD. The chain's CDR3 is CAIRGGQGPLDTQYF. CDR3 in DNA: TGTGCCATCAGAGGGGGACAGGGGCCTTTGGATACGCAGTATTTT.

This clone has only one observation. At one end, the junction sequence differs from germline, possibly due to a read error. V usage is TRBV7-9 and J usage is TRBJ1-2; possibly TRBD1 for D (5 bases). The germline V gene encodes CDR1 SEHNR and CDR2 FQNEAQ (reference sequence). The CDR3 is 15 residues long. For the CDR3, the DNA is TGTTCCAGCAGCCGCGGGACCTTTTATTTCTATGGCTACACCTTC. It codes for CSSSRGTFYFYGYTF.